The 5 T cell receptor beta chains below all came from one sample that was sequenced in a study of cytomegalovirus exposure and HLA in healthy donors. Primers: 60 Vbeta forward and 13 Jbeta reverse. This table comes from immunoSEQ multiplex PCR, and its TCRdb copy is limited to in-frame clones, with some not included. This table holds 90,000 or so clones, about three quarters found once. Sequencing input: PBMCs. These receptors came from a young man in good health and CMV-seropositive.

The sample holds a few counts of this clone. The V gene is TRBV27, the J gene TRBJ1-5; 7 nucleotides line up with TRBD1. CDR3 length: 14 amino acids. Losses at the gene ends were 6 bases for V and 5 bases for J; bases not matched to a gene: 7. The germline V gene has CDR1 MNHEY and CDR2 SMNVEV (reference sequence). CDR3 loop: CASRTGLGYQPQHF. For the CDR3, the DNA is TGTGCCAGCAGGACAGGGCTCGGCTATCAGCCCCAGCATTTT.

This clone was detected only a few times. The chain carries TRBV6-6 and TRBJ1-6, with unresolved D. The CDR3 runs 14 residues. The ends were cut back, 11 bases at V and 1 base at J, with 12 bases in the middle. Germline CDR1 reads MNHNY; CDR2 reads SVGAGI (reference sequence). CDR3 residues: CALRGDSYNSPLHF. The CDR3 DNA sequence: TGTGCCCTCCGCGGGGATTCCTATAATTCACCCCTCCACTTT.

DNA of the CDR3: TGTGCCAGCAGTCCCCTGGGACAGGGTGTCCTAGATGAGCAGTTCTTC. Its protein product is CASSPLGQGVLDEQFF. The chain couples TRBV28 to TRBJ2-1; TRBD1 agrees at 9 bases. The germline V gene encodes CDR1 MDHEN and CDR2 SYDVKM. J gave up 8 bases and V 5 bases, and 13 bases lay outside the gene matches. This CDR3 region has 16 residues. Full variable domain (rest looked up from reference TRBV28 and TRBJ2-1): DVKVTQSSRYLVKRTGEKVFLECVQDMDHENMFWYRQDPGLGLRLIYFSYDVKMKEKGDIPEGYSVSREKKERFSLILESASTNQTSMYLCASSPLGQGVLDEQFFGPGTRLTVL.

This CDR3 reads CSVDISGGNTYEQYF. The CDR3 DNA reads TGCAGCGTTGATATCTCGGGGGGGAACACCTACGAGCAGTACTTC. The genes are TRBV29-1 and TRBJ2-7; 8 bases are a match to TRBD2. The J segment lost 2 bases and the V segment lost 3 bases, leaving 9 bases of the junction unmatched. The CDR3 totals 15 residues. CDR1 and CDR2 from the germline V gene are SQVTM and ANQGSEA.

This chain uses TRBV20-1 with TRBJ2-1; D gene uncertain. The CDR3 sequence is 10 residues long. Germline V lookup: CDR1 DFQATT, CDR2 SNEGSKA (reference sequence). Between the trimmed V and J ends, which lost 5 bases and 3 bases, there was a span of 2 bases. The CDR3 loop reads CSALYNEQFF. The CDR3 DNA reads as TGCAGTGCTCTCTACAATGAGCAGTTCTTC.